The clone carrying this T cell receptor beta chain was seen a handful of times. TCRdb used MiXCR to reprocess the 5' RACE reads, holding one entry per CDR3 protein. The sample lists about 140,000 distinct CDR3 sequences; more than 7% were seen once. This sample is part of a study of CD8 T cells in ankylosing spondylitis. Trimming cost V 7 bases and J 5 bases; bases outside gene matches: 15. Germline V gene sequence: CDR1 SQVTM, CDR2 ANQGSEA. This CDR3 has 15 residues. This receptor was obtained from a male donor with ankylosing spondylitis. The chain couples TRBV29-1 to TRBJ1-1; 8 bases agree with TRBD1. Sequencing was done on a sample of synovial fluid, either unsorted or a sorted T cell fraction (not recorded which). The CDR3 coding sequence is TGCAGCGCCCTGGGTGGTTATACAGGGGGGACTGAAGCTTTCTTT. Translating it yields CSALGGYTGGTEAFF. The entire variable domain, with the rest obtained from reference TRBV29-1 and TRBJ1-1, is as follows: SAVISQKPSRDICQRGTSLTIQCQVDSQVTMMFWYRQQPGQSLTLIATANQGSEATYESGFVIDKFPISRPNLTFSTLTVSNMSPEDSSIYLCSALGGYTGGTEAFFGQGTRLTVV.